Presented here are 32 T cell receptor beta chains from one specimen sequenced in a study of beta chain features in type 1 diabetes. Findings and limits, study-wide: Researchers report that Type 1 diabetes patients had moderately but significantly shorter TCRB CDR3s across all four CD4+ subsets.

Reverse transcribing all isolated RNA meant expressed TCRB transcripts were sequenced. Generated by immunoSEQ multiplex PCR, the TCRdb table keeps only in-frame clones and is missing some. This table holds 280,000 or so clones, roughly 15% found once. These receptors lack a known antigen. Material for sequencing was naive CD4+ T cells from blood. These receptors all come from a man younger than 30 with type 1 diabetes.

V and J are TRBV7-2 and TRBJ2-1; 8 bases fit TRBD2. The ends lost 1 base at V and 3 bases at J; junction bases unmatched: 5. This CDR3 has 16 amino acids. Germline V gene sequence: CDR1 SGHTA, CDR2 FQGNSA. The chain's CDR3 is CASSLDGAGGYNEQFF. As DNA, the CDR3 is TGTGCCAGCAGCTTAGACGGGGCGGGGGGCTACAATGAGCAGTTCTTC.

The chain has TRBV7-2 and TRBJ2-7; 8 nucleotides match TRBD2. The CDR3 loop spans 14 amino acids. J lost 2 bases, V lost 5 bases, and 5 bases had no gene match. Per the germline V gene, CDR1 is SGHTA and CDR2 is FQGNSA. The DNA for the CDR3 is TGTGCCAGCAGCCCAACTAGCGGAACCTACGAGCAGTACTTC. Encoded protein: CASSPTSGTYEQYF.

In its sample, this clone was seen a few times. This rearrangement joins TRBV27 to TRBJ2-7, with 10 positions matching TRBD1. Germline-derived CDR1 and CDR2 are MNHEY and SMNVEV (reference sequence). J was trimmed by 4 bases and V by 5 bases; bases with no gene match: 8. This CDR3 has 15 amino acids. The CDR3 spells CASSGATGGWYEQYF. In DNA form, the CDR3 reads TGTGCCAGCAGTGGAGCGACAGGGGGCTGGTACGAGCAGTACTTC.

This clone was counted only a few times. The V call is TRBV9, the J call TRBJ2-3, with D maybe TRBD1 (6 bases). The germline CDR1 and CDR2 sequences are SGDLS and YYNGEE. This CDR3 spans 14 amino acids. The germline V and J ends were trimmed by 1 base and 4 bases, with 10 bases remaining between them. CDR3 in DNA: TGTGCCAGCAGCGTAAGTCAGGGGCCAGATACGCAGTATTTT. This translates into CASSVSQGPDTQYF.

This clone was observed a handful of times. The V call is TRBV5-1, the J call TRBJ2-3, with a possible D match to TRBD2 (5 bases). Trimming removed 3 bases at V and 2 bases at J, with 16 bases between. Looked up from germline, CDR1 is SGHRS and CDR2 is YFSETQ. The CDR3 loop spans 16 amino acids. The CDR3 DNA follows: TGCGCCAGCAGCTCCTCCCCGACTACCACCACAGATACGCAGTATTTT. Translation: CASSSSPTTTTDTQYF. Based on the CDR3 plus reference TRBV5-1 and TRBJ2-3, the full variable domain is KAGVTQTPRYLIKTRGQQVTLSCSPISGHRSVSWYQQTPGQGLQFLFEYFSETQRNKGNFPGRFSGRQFSNSRSEMNVSTLELGDSALYLCASSSSPTTTTDTQYFGPGTRLTVL.

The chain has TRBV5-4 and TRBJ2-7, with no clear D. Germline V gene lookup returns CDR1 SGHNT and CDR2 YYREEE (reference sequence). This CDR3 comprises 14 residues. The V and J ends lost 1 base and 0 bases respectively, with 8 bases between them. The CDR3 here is CASSLISSSYEQYF. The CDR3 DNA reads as TGTGCCAGCAGCTTGATCTCCAGCTCCTACGAGCAGTACTTC.

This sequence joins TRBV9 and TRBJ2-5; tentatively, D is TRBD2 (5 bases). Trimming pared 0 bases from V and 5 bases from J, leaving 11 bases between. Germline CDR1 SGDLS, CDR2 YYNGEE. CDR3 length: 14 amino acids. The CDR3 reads CASSVGGLDETQYF. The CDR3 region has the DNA TGTGCCAGCAGCGTAGGAGGGTTGGACGAGACCCAGTACTTC.

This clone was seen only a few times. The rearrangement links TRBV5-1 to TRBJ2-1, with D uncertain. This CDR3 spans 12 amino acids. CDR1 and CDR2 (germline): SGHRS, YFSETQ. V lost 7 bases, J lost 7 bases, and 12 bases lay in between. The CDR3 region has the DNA TGCGCCAGCGATCCAGGTGGTAATGAGCAGTTCTTC. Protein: CASDPGGNEQFF.

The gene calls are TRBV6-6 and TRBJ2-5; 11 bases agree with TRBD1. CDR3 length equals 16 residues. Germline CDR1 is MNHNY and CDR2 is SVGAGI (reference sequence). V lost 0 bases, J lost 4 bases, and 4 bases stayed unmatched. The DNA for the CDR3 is TGTGCCAGCAGTTACTCAGGGACAGGGGGAGGAGAGACCCAGTACTTC. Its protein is CASSYSGTGGGETQYF.

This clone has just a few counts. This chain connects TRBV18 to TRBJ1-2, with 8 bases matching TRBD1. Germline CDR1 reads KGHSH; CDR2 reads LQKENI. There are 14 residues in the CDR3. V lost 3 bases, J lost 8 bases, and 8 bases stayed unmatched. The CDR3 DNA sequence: TGTGCCAGCTCACCGGGACAGGTGACGGGAGGCTACACCTTC. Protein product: CASSPGQVTGGYTF.

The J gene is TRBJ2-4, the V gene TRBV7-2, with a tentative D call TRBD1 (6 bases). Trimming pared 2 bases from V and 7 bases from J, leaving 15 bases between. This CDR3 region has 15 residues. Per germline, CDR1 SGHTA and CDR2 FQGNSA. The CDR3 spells CASSLSITGSNIQYF. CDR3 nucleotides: TGTGCCAGCAGCTTATCGATAACAGGGTCCAACATTCAGTACTTC.

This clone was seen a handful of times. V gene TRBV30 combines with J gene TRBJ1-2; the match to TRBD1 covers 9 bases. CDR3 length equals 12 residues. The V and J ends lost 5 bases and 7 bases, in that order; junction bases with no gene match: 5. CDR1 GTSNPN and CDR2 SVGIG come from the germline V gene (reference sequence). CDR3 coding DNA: TGTGCCTGGGCCGGGACAGGGCCTGGCTACACCTTC. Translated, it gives CAWAGTGPGYTF.

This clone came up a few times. The CDR3 loop is CASLPADTGELFF. CDR3 in DNA: TGTGCCAGCCTACCGGCGGACACCGGGGAGCTGTTTTTT. The chain couples TRBV18 to TRBJ2-2; no firm D call. The CDR3 has 13 residues. CDR1 and CDR2 (germline): KGHSH, LQKENI. V was shortened by 8 bases and J by 3 bases, with 10 bases between the two germline ends.

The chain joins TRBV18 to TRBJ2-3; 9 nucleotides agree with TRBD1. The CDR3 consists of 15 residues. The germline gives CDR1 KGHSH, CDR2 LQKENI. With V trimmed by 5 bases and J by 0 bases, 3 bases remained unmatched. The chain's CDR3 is CASSSQGASTDTQYF. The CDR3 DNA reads TGTGCCAGCTCATCACAGGGGGCTAGCACAGATACGCAGTATTTT.

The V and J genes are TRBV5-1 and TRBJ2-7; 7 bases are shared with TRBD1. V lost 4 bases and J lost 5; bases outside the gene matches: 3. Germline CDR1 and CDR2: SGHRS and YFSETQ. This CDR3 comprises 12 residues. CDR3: CASSVDRNEQYF. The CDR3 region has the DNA TGCGCCAGCAGCGTGGACAGGAACGAGCAGTACTTC.

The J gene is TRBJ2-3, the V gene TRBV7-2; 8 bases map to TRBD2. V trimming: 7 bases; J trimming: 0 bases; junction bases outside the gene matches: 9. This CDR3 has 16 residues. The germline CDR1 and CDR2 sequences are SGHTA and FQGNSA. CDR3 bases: TGTGCCAGCAACCAACGGGGGGGGCTTAGCACAGATACGCAGTATTTT. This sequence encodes CASNQRGGLSTDTQYF.

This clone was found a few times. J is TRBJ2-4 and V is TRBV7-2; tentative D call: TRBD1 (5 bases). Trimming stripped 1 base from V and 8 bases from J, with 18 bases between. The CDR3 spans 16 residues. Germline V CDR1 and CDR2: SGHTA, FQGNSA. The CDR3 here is CASSLEAAAAGYIQYF. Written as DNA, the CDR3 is TGTGCCAGCAGCTTAGAAGCAGCAGCCGCAGGGTACATTCAGTACTTC.

CDR3 coding DNA: TGCAGCGTTCGACAGGAGGTTGTCGAGACCCAGTACTTC. It specifies CSVRQEVVETQYF. V gene TRBV29-1 combines with J gene TRBJ2-5, with D perhaps TRBD1 (6 bases). The germline V gene encodes CDR1 SQVTM and CDR2 ANQGSEA. CDR3 length equals 13 residues. V was pared by 5 bases and J by 5 bases, with 15 bases between.

The CDR3 bases are TGTGCCAGCAGTTTTGGGGGCCGCTCTGGAAACACCATATATTTT. It is translated as CASSFGGRSGNTIYF. The chain carries TRBV28 and TRBJ1-3; TRBD1 might be the D (6 bases). In germline, CDR1 is MDHEN, CDR2 SYDVKM. This CDR3 region has 15 residues. Trimming shortened V by 3 bases and J by 0 bases, and 9 bases separated the two germline ends.

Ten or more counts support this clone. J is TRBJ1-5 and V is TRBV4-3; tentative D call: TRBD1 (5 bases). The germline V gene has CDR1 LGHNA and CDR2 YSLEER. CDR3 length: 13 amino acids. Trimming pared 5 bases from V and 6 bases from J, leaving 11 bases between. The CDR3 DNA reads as TGCGCCAGCAGCATCGACGGGGGTCAGCCCCAGCATTTT. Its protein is CASSIDGGQPQHF.

The CDR3 is CASSLGQGPAIYGYTF. CDR3 coding DNA: TGTGCCAGCAGCTTAGGACAGGGGCCCGCAATCTATGGCTACACCTTC. The chain couples TRBV13 to TRBJ1-2; TRBD1 matches 7 bases. With 0 bases clipped from V and 4 bases from J, the junction kept 8 bases outside the gene matches. The CDR3 length is 16 residues. In germline, CDR1 is PRHDT, CDR2 FYEKMQ (reference sequence).

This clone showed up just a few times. The CDR3 loop is CASTSEQLEQYF. The DNA for the CDR3 is TGTGCCAGCACGTCGGAACAGCTCGAGCAGTACTTC. The chain combines TRBV28 with TRBJ2-7; D is unclear. The germline V gene has CDR1 MDHEN and CDR2 SYDVKM. The CDR3 length is 12 residues. V lost 7 bases and J lost 6, with 13 bases in between.

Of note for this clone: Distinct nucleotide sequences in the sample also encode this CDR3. This CDR3 is CASRPDSEAFF. DNA of the CDR3: TGTGCCAGCAGACCTGACAGTGAAGCTTTCTTT. This chain uses TRBV2 with TRBJ1-1, with D possibly matching TRBD1 (5 bases). The germline CDR1 and CDR2 sequences are SNHLY and FYNNEI. This CDR3 comprises 11 residues. V was pared by 6 bases and J by 7 bases, with 9 bases between. The full variable domain, completed using reference TRBV2 and TRBJ1-1, is EPEVTQTPSHQVTQMGQEVILRCVPISNHLYFYWYRQILGQKVEFLVSFYNNEISEKSEIFDDQFSVERPDGSNFTLKIRSTKLEDSAMYFCASRPDSEAFFGQGTRLTVV.

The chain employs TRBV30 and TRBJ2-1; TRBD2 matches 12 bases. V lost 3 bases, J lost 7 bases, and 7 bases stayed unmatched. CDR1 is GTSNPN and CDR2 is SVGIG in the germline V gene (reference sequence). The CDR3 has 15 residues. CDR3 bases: TGTGCCTGGAGGCTCCTAGCGGGGGGGCCGAATGAGCAGTTCTTC. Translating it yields CAWRLLAGGPNEQFF.

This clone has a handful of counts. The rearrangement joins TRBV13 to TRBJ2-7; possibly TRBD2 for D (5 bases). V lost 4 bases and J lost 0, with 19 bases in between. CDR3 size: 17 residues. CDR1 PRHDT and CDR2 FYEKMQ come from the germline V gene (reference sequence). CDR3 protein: CASSSPGGKRYSYEQYF. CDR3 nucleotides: TGTGCCAGCAGCTCTCCGGGCGGTAAGCGGTACTCCTACGAGCAGTACTTC.

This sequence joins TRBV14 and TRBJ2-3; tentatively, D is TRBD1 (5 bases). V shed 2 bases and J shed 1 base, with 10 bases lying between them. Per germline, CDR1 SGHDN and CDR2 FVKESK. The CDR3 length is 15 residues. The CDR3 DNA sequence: TGTGCCAGCAGCCAAACGATACAGGGCACAGATACGCAGTATTTT. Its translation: CASSQTIQGTDTQYF.

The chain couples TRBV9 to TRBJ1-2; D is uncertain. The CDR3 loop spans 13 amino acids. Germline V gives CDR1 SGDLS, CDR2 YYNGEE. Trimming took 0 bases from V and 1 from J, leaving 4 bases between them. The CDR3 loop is CASSVGSNYGYTF. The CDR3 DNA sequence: TGTGCCAGCAGCGTAGGCAGTAACTATGGCTACACCTTC.

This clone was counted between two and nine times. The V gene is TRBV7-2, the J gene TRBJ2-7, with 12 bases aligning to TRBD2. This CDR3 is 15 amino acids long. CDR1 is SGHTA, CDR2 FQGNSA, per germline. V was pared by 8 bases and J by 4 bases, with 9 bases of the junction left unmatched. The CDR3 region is CASAKTSGGLYEQYF. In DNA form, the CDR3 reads TGTGCCAGCGCTAAGACTAGCGGGGGCTTATACGAGCAGTACTTC.

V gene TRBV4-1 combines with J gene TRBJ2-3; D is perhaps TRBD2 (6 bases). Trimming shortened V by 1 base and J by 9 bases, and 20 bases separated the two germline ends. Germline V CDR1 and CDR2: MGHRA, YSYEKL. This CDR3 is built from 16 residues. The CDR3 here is CASSQAAGPLRRTQYF. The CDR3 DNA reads TGCGCCAGCAGCCAAGCCGCGGGACCCTTACGTCGGACGCAGTATTTT.

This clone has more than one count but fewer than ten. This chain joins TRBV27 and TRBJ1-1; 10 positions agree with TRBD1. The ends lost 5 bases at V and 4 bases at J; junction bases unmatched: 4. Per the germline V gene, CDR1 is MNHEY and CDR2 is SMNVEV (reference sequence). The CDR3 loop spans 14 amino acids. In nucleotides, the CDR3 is TGTGCCAGCAGTCTTTGGACAGGGGGCACTGAAGCTTTCTTT. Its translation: CASSLWTGGTEAFF.

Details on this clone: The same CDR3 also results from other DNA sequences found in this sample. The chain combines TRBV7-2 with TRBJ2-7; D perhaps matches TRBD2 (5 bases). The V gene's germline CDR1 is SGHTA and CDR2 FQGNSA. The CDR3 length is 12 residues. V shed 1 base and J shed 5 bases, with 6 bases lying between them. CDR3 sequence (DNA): TGTGCCAGCAGCTTAGTGCGGGACGAGCAGTACTTC. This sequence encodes CASSLVRDEQYF.

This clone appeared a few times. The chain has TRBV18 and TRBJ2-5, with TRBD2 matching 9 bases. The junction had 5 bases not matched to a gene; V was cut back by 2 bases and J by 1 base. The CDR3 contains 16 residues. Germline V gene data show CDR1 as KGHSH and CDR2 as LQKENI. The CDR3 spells CASSPAAGGPQETQYF. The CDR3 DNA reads TGTGCCAGCTCACCAGCGGCGGGGGGGCCCCAAGAGACCCAGTACTTC.